This TCR beta chain was retrieved from a study of T cell responses to AZD1222 COVID-19 vaccine. The assay was immunoSEQ multiplex PCR, and TCRdb's table has in-frame clones only and misses some. There are some 80,000 clones in the sample; around 88% occur only once, and 9% to 10% lies in the top ten. Study-level results: Recipients of AZD1222 seropositive at baseline numbered only 6 or 7. Clonal diversity may have been underestimated in mostly white British donors. Repertoire samples came only from after the peak T cell response. Spike-specific TCR breadth and depth were elevated following two AZD1222 doses.

About this clone itself: Its specificity is unknown.

V gave up 7 bases and J gave up 0 bases, with 19 bases separating them. This CDR3 has 16 residues. Germline CDR1 reads SGHRS; CDR2 reads YFSETQ. Material: peripheral blood, obtained 28 days after the second dose of the MenACWY control vaccine. The receptor's source is an adult who received the MenACWY meningococcal vaccine as a control. The rearrangement links TRBV5-1 to TRBJ1-1; D call uncertain. Here the CDR3 reads CASRADTVTLNTEAFF. The DNA of the CDR3 is TGCGCCAGCCGGGCCGACACAGTAACCCTGAACACTGAAGCTTTCTTT.